This T cell receptor beta chain is drawn from a study of cytomegalovirus exposure and HLA in healthy donors. 60 Vbeta and 13 Jbeta primers were used in PCR. Produced via immunoSEQ multiplex PCR; TCRdb's table is partial and in-frame only. The table lists approximately 110,000 clones, about 78% of them singletons, with roughly 1.2% in the top ten. V was clipped by 5 bases and J by 0 bases, with 14 bases between them. This CDR3 has 16 residues. Germline V CDR1 and CDR2: LNHDA, SQIVND (reference sequence). Points on this clone: Its cognate antigen is unknown.

Findings and caveats of the study: Later, TCR association rates were found to vary by HLA locus, highest for DRB1 and lowest for HLA-C. In a later analysis, specific HLA alleles were associated with 15,000 to 20,000 TCR beta sequences at a 0.05 false discovery rate.

The sequencing input was PBMCs. The receptor comes from a man younger than 45 in good health and CMV-seronegative. The chain couples TRBV19 to TRBJ1-3, with a weak D call TRBD1 (5 bases). The CDR3 protein is CASSAPGGSSGNTIYF. DNA for the CDR3: TGTGCCAGTAGTGCCCCGGGGGGGAGCTCTGGAAACACCATATATTTT.